A single TCR beta chain is shown here with its context. Its target is not known. The data are from a study of stem cell transplantation in POMP-related autoinflammatory disease. Study-level points and caveats: Unique TRB V-J gene pairings were limited in number in patients with PRAID.

Produced via immunoSEQ multiplex PCR; TCRdb's table is partial and in-frame only. The profile shows around 26,000 clones, approximately 78% of them singletons. Trimming shortened V by 4 bases and J by 7 bases, and 17 bases separated the two germline ends. The CDR3 length is 16 residues. CDR1 is MNHEY and CDR2 is SVGAGI in the germline V gene. Prominent immunodeficiency with autoinflammation defined PRAID. This sequence originates from a human donor with POMP-related autoinflammation and immune dysregulation (PRAID). Material: CD4+ T cells from PBMCs, obtained before stem cell transplantation. The V call is TRBV6-5, the J call TRBJ1-6; D may be TRBD1 (5 bases). The CDR3 is CASSSPSGRTNSPLHF. CDR3 DNA sequence: TGTGCCAGCAGTTCCCCCTCAGGACGGACAAATTCACCCCTCCACTTT.